This note documents a single TCR beta chain sequence. Some clones are missing from TCRdb's copy, which holds only in-frame ones; the method was immunoSEQ multiplex PCR. In the table there are fewer than 350,000 clones, 65% to 90% of which are singletons. Cohorts were assigned according to the clinical history that participants reported. This CDR3 is built from 13 residues. CDR1 and CDR2 (germline): SNHLY, FYNNEI. The V gene lost 6 bases and the J gene lost 10 bases, with 13 bases spanning the gap. This specimen belongs to a study of blood T cell repertoires in COVID-19. The rearrangement uses TRBV2 and TRBJ1-6; no firm D call. This clonotype originated in a woman aged 40 to 50 with acute COVID-19. Sequencing input: PBMCs or T cells enriched from blood (not recorded which). CDR3 loop: CASRRVAGSPLHF. In DNA form, the CDR3 reads TGTGCCAGCAGAAGGGTAGCGGGGTCACCCCTCCACTTT.